The clone carrying this TCR beta chain was observed a single time. This entry belongs to a study of blood T cell repertoires in COVID-19. Overall study: Material from acute and convalescent COVID-19 was sourced from the United States, Italy and Spain.

This CDR3 is 15 amino acids long. With V trimmed by 8 bases and J by 1 base, 12 bases remained unmatched. The germline V gene has CDR1 GTSNPN and CDR2 SVGIG (reference sequence). Sequencing was performed with immunoSEQ multiplex PCR; in TCRdb, only in-frame clones are kept and a portion is missing. This table has approximately 500,000 clones, over 75% appearing once. Sample: peripheral blood. The origin of this receptor is a human donor in a cohort sampled during active COVID-19. The rearrangement links TRBV30 to TRBJ1-1; TRBD1 agrees at 8 bases. The chain's CDR3 is CAGGGGTGENTEAFF. The CDR3 DNA reads as TGTGCCGGAGGGGGGGGGACAGGAGAGAACACTGAAGCTTTCTTT.